This T cell receptor beta chain was profiled in a study of T cell changes during pregnancy in multiple sclerosis. The assay was immunoSEQ multiplex PCR, and TCRdb's table has in-frame clones only and misses some. The repertoire holds fewer than 65,000 clones, with 93% as singletons. A single count supports this clone. J gave up 5 bases and V 3 bases, and 15 bases lay outside the gene matches. Germline V lookup: CDR1 LNHDA, CDR2 SQIVND (reference sequence). The CDR3 runs 17 residues. This chain uses TRBV19 with TRBJ2-7; 8 bases map to TRBD2. Here the sequenced sample was peripheral blood, taken in the second trimester of pregnancy. The TCR was taken from a female donor with multiple sclerosis, enrolled in a pregnancy study. Here the CDR3 DNA reads TGTGCCAGTAGTATGACCCTCTCCCGACTAGCGATGAACGAGCAGTACTTC. Amino acids: CASSMTLSRLAMNEQYF.